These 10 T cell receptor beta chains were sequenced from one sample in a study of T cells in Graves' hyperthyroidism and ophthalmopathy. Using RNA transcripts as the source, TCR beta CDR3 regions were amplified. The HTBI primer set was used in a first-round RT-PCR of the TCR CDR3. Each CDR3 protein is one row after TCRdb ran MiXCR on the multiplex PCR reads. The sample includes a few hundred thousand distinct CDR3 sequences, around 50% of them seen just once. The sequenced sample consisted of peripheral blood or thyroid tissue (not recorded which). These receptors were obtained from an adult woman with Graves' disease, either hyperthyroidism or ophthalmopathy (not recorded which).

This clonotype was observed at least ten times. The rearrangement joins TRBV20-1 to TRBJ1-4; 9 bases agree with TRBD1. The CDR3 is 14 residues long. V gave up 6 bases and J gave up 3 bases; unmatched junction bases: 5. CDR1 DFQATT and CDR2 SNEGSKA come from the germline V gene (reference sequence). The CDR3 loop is CSALTGGSNEKLFF. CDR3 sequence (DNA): TGCAGTGCACTCACAGGGGGCTCTAATGAAAAACTGTTTTTT.

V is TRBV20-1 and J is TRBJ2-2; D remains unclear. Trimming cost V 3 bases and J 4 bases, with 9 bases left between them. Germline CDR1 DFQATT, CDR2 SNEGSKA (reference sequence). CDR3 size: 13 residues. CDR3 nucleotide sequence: TGCAGTGCTAGGGCGGAAGGCACCGGGGAGCTGTTTTTT. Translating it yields CSARAEGTGELFF.

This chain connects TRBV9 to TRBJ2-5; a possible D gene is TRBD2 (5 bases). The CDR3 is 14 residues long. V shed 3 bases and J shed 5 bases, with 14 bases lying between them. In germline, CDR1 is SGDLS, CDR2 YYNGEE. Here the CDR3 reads CASSGKGGSETQYF. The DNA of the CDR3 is TGTGCCAGCAGCGGAAAAGGAGGTTCGGAGACCCAGTACTTC. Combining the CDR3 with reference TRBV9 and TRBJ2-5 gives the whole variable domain DSGVTQTPKHLITATGQRVTLRCSPRSGDLSVYWYQQSLDQGLQFLIQYYNGEERAKGNILERFSAQQFPDLHSELNLSSLELGDSALYFCASSGKGGSETQYFGPGTRLLVL.

The CDR3 is CASSVAGLETQYF. The CDR3 DNA follows: TGTGCCAGCAGCGTAGCGGGATTGGAGACCCAGTACTTC. The gene calls are TRBV9 and TRBJ2-5, with a possible D match to TRBD2 (5 bases). CDR1 and CDR2 (germline): SGDLS, YYNGEE. The CDR3 extends over 13 amino acids. The V and J ends lost 0 bases and 5 bases respectively, with 8 bases between them.

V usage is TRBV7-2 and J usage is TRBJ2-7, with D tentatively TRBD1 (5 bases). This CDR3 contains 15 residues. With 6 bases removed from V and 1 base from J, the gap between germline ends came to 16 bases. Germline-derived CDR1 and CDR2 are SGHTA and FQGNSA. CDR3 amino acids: CASRKFMGQSYEQYF. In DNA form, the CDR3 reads TGTGCCAGCAGGAAATTCATGGGGCAGTCCTACGAGCAGTACTTC.

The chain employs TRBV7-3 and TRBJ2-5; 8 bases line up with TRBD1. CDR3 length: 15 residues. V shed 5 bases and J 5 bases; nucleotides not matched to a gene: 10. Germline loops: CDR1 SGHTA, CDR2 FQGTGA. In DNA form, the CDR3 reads TGTGCCAGCAGCGTCAGGACAGGGCATTTGGAGACCCAGTACTTC. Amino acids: CASSVRTGHLETQYF.

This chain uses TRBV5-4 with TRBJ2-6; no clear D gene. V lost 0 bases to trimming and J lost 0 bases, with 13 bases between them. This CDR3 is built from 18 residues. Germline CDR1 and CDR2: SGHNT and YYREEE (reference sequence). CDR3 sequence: CASSLAERDTSGANVLTF. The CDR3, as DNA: TGTGCCAGCAGCTTGGCAGAACGAGATACCTCTGGGGCCAACGTCCTGACTTTC.

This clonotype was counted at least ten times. CDR3 in amino acids: CSATLTGTGRSPLHF. The CDR3 nucleotides read TGCAGTGCTACATTGACCGGGACAGGGAGGTCACCCCTCCACTTT. The chain couples TRBV20-1 to TRBJ1-6; TRBD1 aligns across 9 bases. J gave up 10 bases and V 4 bases, and 11 bases lay outside the gene matches. The germline V gene has CDR1 DFQATT and CDR2 SNEGSKA (reference sequence). This CDR3 contains 15 residues.

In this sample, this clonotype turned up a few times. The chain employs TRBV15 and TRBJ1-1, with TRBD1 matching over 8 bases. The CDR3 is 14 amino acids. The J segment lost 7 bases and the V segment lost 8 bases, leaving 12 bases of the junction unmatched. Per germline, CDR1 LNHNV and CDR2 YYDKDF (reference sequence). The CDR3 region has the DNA TGTGCCACCTCATTTGGACAGGGAATTAGTGAAGCTTTCTTT. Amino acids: CATSFGQGISEAFF.

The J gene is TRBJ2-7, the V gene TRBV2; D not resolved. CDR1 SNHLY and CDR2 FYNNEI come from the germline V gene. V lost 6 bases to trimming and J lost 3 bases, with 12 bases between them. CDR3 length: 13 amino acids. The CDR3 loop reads CASRRVGYYEQYF. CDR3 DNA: TGTGCCAGCAGAAGGGTTGGTTACTACGAGCAGTACTTC.